A single sample is the source of the 27 T cell receptor beta chains below, sequenced in a study of cytomegalovirus exposure and HLA in healthy donors. With 60 Vbeta and 13 Jbeta primers, the PCR was carried out. Repertoires were generated with immunoSEQ multiplex PCR, while TCRdb's copy carries only in-frame clones and drops some. The sample shows about 100,000 clones, around 77% of them seen only once. Sequences were obtained from PBMCs. All receptors derive from a male donor in good health and CMV-seropositive.

The rearrangement joins TRBV7-9 to TRBJ2-7, with D tentatively TRBD1 (5 bases). V lost 1 base to trimming and J lost 3 bases, with 10 bases between them. Germline CDR1 SEHNR, CDR2 FQNEAQ (reference sequence). There are 14 residues in the CDR3. CDR3 nucleotides: TGTGCCAGCAGCTTAGATTTCCAGGGCTACGAGCAGTACTTC. Protein: CASSLDFQGYEQYF.

The CDR3 is CASSWTSGANTGELFF. CDR3 in DNA: TGCGCCAGCTCATGGACTAGCGGGGCGAACACCGGGGAGCTGTTTTTT. The rearrangement uses TRBV5-1 and TRBJ2-2, with TRBD2 matching over 12 bases. The CDR3 has 16 amino acids. CDR1 is SGHRS, CDR2 YFSETQ, per germline. J lost 0 bases, V lost 7 bases, and 4 bases had no gene match.

The chain uses TRBV9 and TRBJ2-7; perhaps TRBD1 as D (5 bases). Deletions cut 0 bases from V and 6 bases from J, with 16 bases between. CDR1 is SGDLS and CDR2 is YYNGEE in the germline V gene. CDR3 length: 15 residues. The DNA of the CDR3 is TGTGCCAGCAGCGTAGATGGCAGGACAAGAGGCGAGCAGTACTTC. Protein sequence: CASSVDGRTRGEQYF.

This chain joins TRBV30 and TRBJ2-4; 7 bases match TRBD1. The trim removed 4 bases at V and 7 bases at J, leaving 10 bases unmatched. CDR1 is GTSNPN and CDR2 is SVGIG in the germline V gene (reference sequence). The CDR3 length is 14 residues. The CDR3 loop reads CAWTPQGGYNIQYF. Written as DNA, the CDR3 is TGTGCCTGGACCCCACAAGGGGGCTATAACATTCAGTACTTC.

The CDR3 nucleotides read TGTGCCTGGAGTGTTACAGGGGGCTTGCCCCAGCATTTT. It codes for CAWSVTGGLPQHF. The genes are TRBV30 and TRBJ1-5, with TRBD1 matching 9 bases. The CDR3 is 13 residues long. V trimming: 0 bases; J trimming: 9 bases; junction bases outside the gene matches: 3. Germline values: CDR1 GTSNPN, CDR2 SVGIG (reference sequence).

The chain couples TRBV28 to TRBJ2-5, with D perhaps TRBD1 (6 bases). Matching the DNA end better, TRBJ2-7 makes the J call doubtful. Looked up from germline, CDR1 is MDHEN and CDR2 is SYDVKM. The CDR3 is 13 amino acids. CDR3 residues: CASTQGQSDEQYF. CDR3 DNA sequence: TGTGCCAGCACCCAGGGGCAGTCGGACGAGCAGTACTTC.

The chain recombines TRBV15 with TRBJ2-7, with D perhaps TRBD2 (5 bases). The CDR3 sequence is 15 residues long. Deletions cut 1 base from V and 3 bases from J, with 13 bases between. In germline, CDR1 is LNHNV, CDR2 YYDKDF (reference sequence). The CDR3 region has the DNA TGTGCCACCAGCAGAGTAGGGAGCAGGTTCTACGAGCAGTACTTC. Translation: CATSRVGSRFYEQYF.

This clone is a singleton in its sample. V is TRBV6-1 and J is TRBJ2-7; 8 nucleotides align to TRBD1. V lost 6 bases and J lost 1; bases outside the gene matches: 8. The length of the CDR3 is 15 residues. Germline V lookup: CDR1 MNHNS, CDR2 SASEGT. CDR3 nucleotides: TGTGCCAGCAGGCTGGATACAGGGGGTTCCTACGAGCAGTACTTC. Translated: CASRLDTGGSYEQYF.

The table lists this clone with a few counts. The J gene is TRBJ2-2, the V gene TRBV10-3; 9 nucleotides line up with TRBD2. With V trimmed by 4 bases and J by 1 base, 10 bases remained unmatched. The CDR3 extends over 18 amino acids. CDR1 and CDR2 (germline): ENHRY, SYGVKD. In DNA form, the CDR3 reads TGTGCCATCAGTGTAGGCGGCGGGAGGGCCCTGAACACCGGGGAGCTGTTTTTT. Amino acid sequence: CAISVGGGRALNTGELFF.

The V and J genes are TRBV7-9 and TRBJ2-1; D possibly corresponds to TRBD2 (6 bases). CDR1 SEHNR and CDR2 FQNEAQ come from the germline V gene (reference sequence). Deletions cut 2 bases from V and 7 bases from J, with 15 bases between. The CDR3 sequence is 15 residues long. DNA of the CDR3: TGTGCCAGCAGCTTATTTTCGGGAGTGGGGAATGAGCAGTTCTTC. Amino acids: CASSLFSGVGNEQFF.

The gene calls are TRBV7-6 and TRBJ2-1, with TRBD2 matching 9 bases. The length of the CDR3 is 16 residues. Unmatched junction bases numbered 4, after V lost 1 base and J lost 3 bases. Germline-derived CDR1 and CDR2 are SGHVS and FNYEAQ. The DNA of the CDR3 is TGTGCCAGCAGCTTAGAAGTGACTAGCGGCTACAATGAGCAGTTCTTC. Its translation: CASSLEVTSGYNEQFF. The full variable domain, in which reference TRBV7-6 and TRBJ2-1 provide the parts outside the CDR3, is GAGVSQSPRYKVTKRGQDVALRCDPISGHVSLYWYRQALGQGPEFLTYFNYEAQQDKSGLPNDRFSAERPEGSISTLTIQRTEQRDSAMYRCASSLEVTSGYNEQFFGPGTRLTVL.

In this sample, this clone turned up a few times. V and J are TRBV28 and TRBJ2-7; a possible D gene is TRBD2 (5 bases). The CDR3 covers 13 residues. With 3 bases removed from V and 2 bases from J, the gap between germline ends came to 8 bases. Germline assignment: CDR1 MDHEN and CDR2 SYDVKM. In DNA, the CDR3 is TGTGCCAGCAGTTTGGACTTAACCTACGAGCAGTACTTC. Its protein is CASSLDLTYEQYF. Full variable domain (missing parts from reference TRBV28 and TRBJ2-7): DVKVTQSSRYLVKRTGEKVFLECVQDMDHENMFWYRQDPGLGLRLIYFSYDVKMKEKGDIPEGYSVSREKKERFSLILESASTNQTSMYLCASSLDLTYEQYFGPGTRLTVT.

The chain uses TRBV9 and TRBJ2-3; 7 nucleotides align to TRBD1. This CDR3 has 15 residues. Germline CDR1 SGDLS, CDR2 YYNGEE. The J segment lost 2 bases and the V segment lost 3 bases, leaving 6 bases of the junction unmatched. CDR3 residues: CASSGQGKFTDTQYF. In nucleotides, the CDR3 is TGTGCCAGCAGCGGACAGGGTAAATTCACAGATACGCAGTATTTT.

In its sample, this clone was seen once. This rearrangement joins TRBV15 to TRBJ2-5; weak D call: TRBD1 (6 bases). The V gene's germline CDR1 is LNHNV and CDR2 YYDKDF (reference sequence). This CDR3 region has 16 residues. The V end was cut by 1 base, the J end by 7 bases, with 19 bases between. CDR3: CATSRVKQGPQGTQYF. The CDR3 DNA reads as TGTGCCACCAGCAGAGTAAAACAGGGACCCCAGGGGACCCAGTACTTC.

This chain connects TRBV7-2 to TRBJ2-7, with TRBD2 matching 7 bases. The CDR3 has 16 residues. CDR1 is SGHTA and CDR2 is FQGNSA in the germline V gene. Trimming took 0 bases from V and 3 from J; bases not matched to a gene: 8. CDR3 DNA: TGTGCCAGCAGCTTAGCAGGGTCTAGCGGAGGCTACGAGCAGTACTTC. Protein sequence: CASSLAGSSGGYEQYF.

This clone was picked up one time. This CDR3 is also generated by other DNA sequences in the sample. The chain is built from TRBV7-2 and TRBJ2-7, with 7 bases fitting TRBD1. The CDR3 sequence is 14 residues long. Germline trimming cut 3 bases from V and 7 bases from J; bases unmatched to any gene: 9. Germline V gives CDR1 SGHTA, CDR2 FQGNSA. The CDR3 here is CASSFTGQYNEQYF. CDR3 nucleotide sequence: TGTGCCAGCAGCTTCACGGGACAGTACAATGAGCAGTACTTC.

The genes are TRBV7-6 and TRBJ2-5; 8 nucleotides line up with TRBD1. CDR3 length: 17 amino acids. Germline lookup yields CDR1 SGHVS and CDR2 FNYEAQ. V dropped 0 bases and J dropped 2; count of bases not matched to a gene: 8. The CDR3 is CASSLAVRGRLQETQYF. In DNA form, the CDR3 reads TGTGCCAGCAGCTTAGCAGTCAGGGGGCGTCTTCAAGAGACCCAGTACTTC. Looking up the rest from reference TRBV7-6 and TRBJ2-5 gives the full variable domain: GAGVSQSPRYKVTKRGQDVALRCDPISGHVSLYWYRQALGQGPEFLTYFNYEAQQDKSGLPNDRFSAERPEGSISTLTIQRTEQRDSAMYRCASSLAVRGRLQETQYFGPGTRLLVL.

This clone has only a few counts. V usage is TRBV7-3 and J usage is TRBJ2-5, with TRBD1 identical over 7 bases. Trimming at V came to 2 bases and at J to 3 bases, leaving 0 bases not matched to a gene. There are 13 residues in the CDR3. Germline V lookup: CDR1 SGHTA, CDR2 FQGTGA. The CDR3 region is CASSLGTEETQYF. In DNA form, the CDR3 reads TGTGCCAGCAGCTTAGGGACAGAAGAGACCCAGTACTTC.

The chain links TRBV7-8 to TRBJ2-2; 11 nucleotides align to TRBD2. CDR1 and CDR2 from the germline V gene are SGHVS and FQNEAQ. Unmatched junction bases numbered 5, after V lost 4 bases and J lost 1 base. The length of the CDR3 is 17 residues. The CDR3 coding sequence is TGTGCCAGCAGCTGGTTAGCGGGAGGGCAGAACACCGGGGAGCTGTTTTTT. Encoded protein: CASSWLAGGQNTGELFF.

This chain connects TRBV6-1 to TRBJ2-7; TRBD2 matches 7 bases. CDR1 and CDR2 (germline): MNHNS, SASEGT. CDR3 length: 15 amino acids. V lost 5 bases to trimming and J lost 3 bases; unmatched junction nucleotides: 10. CDR3 sequence (DNA): TGTGCCAGCAGTCCGCGTAGCCGGGGGGACTACGAGCAGTACTTC. It yields the protein CASSPRSRGDYEQYF.

The chain combines TRBV7-9 with TRBJ1-3, with a tentative D call TRBD1 (6 bases). Germline lookup yields CDR1 SEHNR and CDR2 FQNEAQ (reference sequence). The CDR3 totals 15 residues. Trimming stripped 5 bases from V and 4 bases from J, with 15 bases between. The CDR3 protein is CASSIQQGNGNTIYF. The CDR3 region has the DNA TGTGCCAGCAGCATTCAACAGGGTAACGGAAACACCATATATTTT.

This clone was seen only a few times. The chain recombines TRBV28 with TRBJ1-2; 7 bases align to TRBD1. The V gene end was trimmed by 2 bases and the J gene end by 6 bases; junction bases not matched to a gene: 6. Looked up from germline, CDR1 is MDHEN and CDR2 is SYDVKM. CDR3 size: 14 residues. The CDR3 bases are TGTGCCAGCAGTTTACCCGCCAGGGGGAATGGCTACACCTTC. Its protein product is CASSLPARGNGYTF.

The V gene is TRBV6-6, the J gene TRBJ2-7; D gene unclear. The CDR3 runs to 11 residues. From germline, CDR1 is MNHNY and CDR2 SVGAGI (reference sequence). Trimming took off 2 bases at V and 6 bases at J, with 5 bases between the two ends. This chain's CDR3 is CASSYAFEQYF. The CDR3 bases are TGTGCCAGCAGTTACGCGTTCGAGCAGTACTTC.

The chain has TRBV25-1 and TRBJ1-4, with a weak D call TRBD1 (5 bases). Trimming cost V 5 bases and J 7 bases, with 14 bases left between them. Looked up from germline, CDR1 is MGHDK and CDR2 is SYGVNS. The CDR3 loop spans 14 amino acids. CDR3: CASSPREGTEKLFF. CDR3 bases: TGTGCCAGCAGTCCGCGGGAGGGGACTGAAAAACTGTTTTTT.

The gene calls are TRBV19 and TRBJ2-3; TRBD1 matches 7 bases. Per the germline V gene, CDR1 is LNHDA and CDR2 is SQIVND (reference sequence). The junction had 8 bases not matched to a gene; V was cut back by 5 bases and J by 3 bases. The CDR3 contains 15 residues. The CDR3 nucleotides are TGTGCCAGTAGTCACCTCGGACAGGAAACAGATACGCAGTATTTT. Protein: CASSHLGQETDTQYF.

The rearrangement uses TRBV7-9 and TRBJ1-1, with TRBD1 as a possible D gene (5 bases). The V end lost 2 bases, the J end lost 4 bases, and 11 bases lay between the germline ends. CDR3 length: 14 residues. In germline, CDR1 is SEHNR, CDR2 FQNEAQ (reference sequence). The CDR3: CASSLQGSGTEAFF. The DNA for the CDR3 is TGTGCCAGCAGCTTACAGGGTTCTGGCACTGAAGCTTTCTTT.

The rearrangement joins TRBV28 to TRBJ2-5; D possibly corresponds to TRBD1 (5 bases). CDR1 is MDHEN and CDR2 is SYDVKM in the germline V gene. The CDR3 totals 16 residues. Deletions cut 6 bases from V and 5 bases from J, with 22 bases between. The CDR3 region has the DNA TGTGCCAGCAGCCCCCCTAGGGGCCGCAGCCGCGAGACCCAGTACTTC. It yields the protein CASSPPRGRSRETQYF.